This T cell receptor beta chain comes out of a study of blood T cells in healthy people across ages. Study observations and caveats: Diversity figures derived from one million T cells were judged to underestimate the true value.

Sample-barcoded 5' priming and a J-beta primer mix drove a second PCR of 7 to 11 cycles. A template-switch adaptor that had 12 random nucleotides put a tag on each cDNA molecule. Each CDR3 protein is one row after TCRdb ran MiXCR on the 5' RACE reads. The table records some 710,000 distinct CDR3 sequences, about 45% of them present only once. The CDR3 consists of 17 residues. Germline CDR1 MNHEY, CDR2 SVGAGI. Trimming pared 0 bases from V and 8 bases from J, leaving 21 bases between. Turning to this clonotype: Its antigen is undetermined.

The chain combines TRBV6-5 with TRBJ2-3; maybe TRBD1 (6 bases). Sequencing used blood. This sequence originates from a man older than 75 in good health. The CDR3 sequence is CASSYSIEDRSEGTQYF. Written as DNA, the CDR3 is TGTGCCAGCAGTTACTCGATTGAAGACAGGTCCGAAGGTACGCAGTATTTT.